Listed below are T cell receptor beta chains from one sample, sequenced in a study of blood T cells in healthy people across ages. TCRdb re-called the 5' RACE reads with MiXCR, one entry per CDR3 protein. The sample consists of about 800,000 distinct CDR3 sequences, around 50% of them appearing once. Sequenced: blood. The origin of the receptors is an elderly man in good health. Each CDR3 is given with its conserved first and last residue. The D gene is left open where the match is weak. Only part of the rows carry a size: once, few, many, or a class if the clone is expanded.

d_call,clone_size,j_call,v_call,cdr3_aa,cdr3_nt
TRBD2,NA,TRBJ2-3,TRBV29-1,CSVDRAGTNGTDTQYF,TGCAGCGTTGATCGGGCCGGGACTAACGGCACAGATACGCAGTATTTT
TRBD2,NA,TRBJ2-4,TRBV7-9,CASSPPGLAGREQYF,TGTGCCAGCAGCCCACCGGGACTAGCGGGAAGGGAGCAGTACTTC
TRBD2,NA,TRBJ2-3,TRBV5-1,CASSLEAGDSTDTQYF,TGCGCCAGCAGCTTGGAAGCGGGAGACAGCACAGATACGCAGTATTTT
NA,NA,TRBJ2-3,TRBV28,CASSGRAEILSTDTQYF,TGTGCCAGCAGTGGCCGAGCGGAGATCTTGAGCACAGATACGCAGTATTTT
NA,many,TRBJ2-7,TRBV7-2,CASSSSLYEQYF,TGTGCCAGCAGCTCATCCCTCTACGAGCAGTACTTC
NA,many,TRBJ2-5,TRBV7-8,CASSEWGERQETQYF,TGTGCCAGCAGCGAATGGGGCGAGCGGCAAGAGACCCAGTACTTC
TRBD1,NA,TRBJ2-5,TRBV4-2,CASSQPGQEGETQYF,TGTGCCAGCAGCCAACCGGGACAGGAGGGTGAGACCCAGTACTTC
TRBD2,many,TRBJ2-1,TRBV29-1,CSAQRAGEAYNEQFF,TGCAGCGCGCAAAGGGCGGGAGAGGCCTACAATGAGCAGTTCTTC
NA,NA,TRBJ2-1,TRBV6-5,CASSDSTSGNEQFF,TGTGCCAGCAGTGACTCTACGTCGGGGAATGAGCAGTTCTTC
NA,NA,TRBJ2-7,TRBV6-6,CASSDAGQGLEQYF,TGTGCCAGCAGTGACGCAGGGCAGGGGCTCGAGCAGTACTTC
TRBD1,few,TRBJ2-5,TRBV7-9,CASSWGTGQETQYF,TGTGCCAGCAGCTGGGGGACAGGGCAAGAGACCCAGTACTTC
NA,NA,TRBJ2-5,TRBV19,CASSNLTAPPGQETQYF,TGTGCCAGTAGTAATTTGACAGCCCCTCCCGGCCAAGAGACCCAGTACTTC
NA,many,TRBJ1-4,TRBV5-1,CASSLGMGNEKLFF,TGCGCCAGCAGCCTCGGGATGGGGAATGAAAAACTGTTTTTT
NA,few,TRBJ2-5,TRBV5-1,CASSTGGQVETQYF,TGCGCCAGCAGCACGGGTGGGCAGGTGGAGACCCAGTACTTC
TRBD2,NA,TRBJ2-7,TRBV14,CASSHMAAGGGEQYF,TGTGCCAGCAGCCATATGGCAGCGGGAGGAGGGGAGCAGTACTTC
TRBD2,few,TRBJ2-5,TRBV20-1,CSAEHRTSGETQYF,TGCAGTGCCGAACACCGGACTAGCGGAGAGACCCAGTACTTC
NA,NA,TRBJ2-1,TRBV29-1,CSLNRVGNEQFF,TGCAGCCTTAACAGGGTGGGCAATGAGCAGTTCTTC
NA,NA,TRBJ2-7,TRBV20-1,CSASKRVSAYEQYF,TGCAGTGCTAGCAAGAGGGTCTCCGCCTACGAGCAGTACTTC
NA,NA,TRBJ2-3,TRBV12-3/TRBV12-4,CASSGLGGADAEYF,TGTGCCAGCAGTGGACTGGGAGGCGCAGATGCGGAGTATTTT
NA,NA,TRBJ1-1,TRBV7-2,CASSPCRGLGTEAFF,TGTGCCAGCAGCCCCTGCCGGGGGTTGGGTACTGAAGCTTTCTTT
NA,NA,TRBJ2-5,TRBV12-3/TRBV12-4,CASSFSSVQETQYF,TGTGCCAGCAGTTTCTCCAGCGTACAAGAGACCCAGTACTTC
NA,many,TRBJ2-7,TRBV7-2,CASSVQASYEQYF,TGTGCCAGCAGCGTTCAAGCTAGCTACGAGCAGTACTTC
TRBD2,once,TRBJ2-1,TRBV7-9,CASSLMAGAYNEQFF,TGTGCCAGCAGCTTAATGGCGGGGGCCTACAATGAGCAGTTCTTC
NA,few,TRBJ1-1,TRBV10-3,CAISDEGHGGTEAFF,TGTGCCATCAGTGATGAGGGACATGGAGGCACTGAAGCTTTCTTT
TRBD1,many,TRBJ2-7,TRBV10-1,CASGTGYEQYF,TGCGCCAGCGGGACAGGTTACGAGCAGTACTTC
TRBD1,few,TRBJ2-7,TRBV9,CASSLRTGVSRNEQYF,TGTGCCAGCAGCTTGCGGACAGGGGTGAGTCGCAATGAGCAGTACTTC
NA,NA,TRBJ2-5,TRBV18,CASALPSETQYF,TGTGCCAGCGCACTACCTAGTGAGACCCAGTACTTC
NA,few,TRBJ2-3,TRBV24-1,CATSDLSGSTDTQYF,TGTGCCACCAGTGATCTCAGCGGGAGCACAGATACGCAGTATTTT